This T cell receptor beta chain appears in the sequencing data of a study of T cells in Graves' hyperthyroidism and ophthalmopathy. In germline, CDR1 is MNHNS, CDR2 SASEGT. CDR3 length equals 15 residues. Trimming removed 0 bases from V and 3 bases from J, with 10 bases in between. Template material for amplifying TCR beta CDR3 regions consisted of RNA transcripts. The HTBI primer set drove a first-round RT-PCR of the TCR CDR3. MiXCR was run by TCRdb on the multiplex PCR reads, yielding one entry per CDR3 protein. The sample lists some 270,000 distinct CDR3 sequences; roughly 13% were seen once. This clonotype was seen a handful of times.

Sequenced input: blood. The rearrangement joins TRBV6-1 to TRBJ2-3; D is unclear. This receptor was obtained from a woman aged 40 to 55 with Graves' hyperthyroidism. CDR3 coding DNA: TGTGCCAGCAGTGAAGCCCGACGTACGACAGATACGCAGTATTTT. Translated: CASSEARRTTDTQYF.